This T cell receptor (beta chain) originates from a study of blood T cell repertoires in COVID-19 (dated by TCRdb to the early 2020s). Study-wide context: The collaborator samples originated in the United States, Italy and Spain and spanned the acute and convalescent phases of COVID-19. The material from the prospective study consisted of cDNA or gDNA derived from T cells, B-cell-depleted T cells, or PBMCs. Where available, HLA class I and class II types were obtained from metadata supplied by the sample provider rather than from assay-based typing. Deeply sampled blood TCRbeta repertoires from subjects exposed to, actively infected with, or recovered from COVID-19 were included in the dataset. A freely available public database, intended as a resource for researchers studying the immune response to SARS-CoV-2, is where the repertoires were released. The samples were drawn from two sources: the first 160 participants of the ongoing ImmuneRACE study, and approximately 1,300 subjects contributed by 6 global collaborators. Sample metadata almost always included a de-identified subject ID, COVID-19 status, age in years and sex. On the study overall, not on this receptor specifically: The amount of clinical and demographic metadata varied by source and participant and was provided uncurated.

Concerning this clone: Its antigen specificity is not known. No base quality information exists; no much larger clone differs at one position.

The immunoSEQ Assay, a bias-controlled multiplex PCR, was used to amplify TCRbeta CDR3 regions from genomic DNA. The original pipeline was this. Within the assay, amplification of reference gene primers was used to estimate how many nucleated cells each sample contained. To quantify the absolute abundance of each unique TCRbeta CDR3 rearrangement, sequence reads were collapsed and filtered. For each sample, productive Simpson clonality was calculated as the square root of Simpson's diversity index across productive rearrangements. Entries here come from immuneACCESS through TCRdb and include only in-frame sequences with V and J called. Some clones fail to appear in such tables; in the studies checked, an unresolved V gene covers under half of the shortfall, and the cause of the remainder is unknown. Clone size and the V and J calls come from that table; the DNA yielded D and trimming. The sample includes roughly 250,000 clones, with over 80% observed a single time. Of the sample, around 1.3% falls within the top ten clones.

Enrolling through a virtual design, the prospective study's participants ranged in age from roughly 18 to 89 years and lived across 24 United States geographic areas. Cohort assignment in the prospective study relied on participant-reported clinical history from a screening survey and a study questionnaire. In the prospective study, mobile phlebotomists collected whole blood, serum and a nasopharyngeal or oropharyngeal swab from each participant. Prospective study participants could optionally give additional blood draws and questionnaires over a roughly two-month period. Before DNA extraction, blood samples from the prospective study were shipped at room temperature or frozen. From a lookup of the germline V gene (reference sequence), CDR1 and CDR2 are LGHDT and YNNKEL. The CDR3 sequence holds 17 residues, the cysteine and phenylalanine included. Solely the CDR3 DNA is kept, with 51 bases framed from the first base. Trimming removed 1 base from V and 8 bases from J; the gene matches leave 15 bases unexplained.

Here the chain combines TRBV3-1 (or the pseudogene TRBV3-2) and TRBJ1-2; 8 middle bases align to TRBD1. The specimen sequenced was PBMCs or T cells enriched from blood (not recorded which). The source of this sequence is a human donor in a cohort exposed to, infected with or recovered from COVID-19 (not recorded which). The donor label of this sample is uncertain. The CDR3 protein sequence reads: CASSQGGTGTLSYGYTF. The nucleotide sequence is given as TGTGCCAGCAGCCAAGGAGGGACAGGAACTTTAAGCTACGGCTACACCTTC.